The 8 T cell receptor beta chains below come from one sample, sequenced in a study of blood T cell repertoires in COVID-19. Some clones are missing from TCRdb's copy, which holds only in-frame ones; the method was immunoSEQ multiplex PCR. This sample yields about 160,000 clones, of which 85% are seen a single time; about 3.5% belongs to the top ten. The sample consisted of peripheral blood. These TCRs come from a human donor with acute or convalescent COVID-19. The donor label of this sample is uncertain.

About this clone itself: Sequence at one end of the junction differs from germline and may be a read error. J is TRBJ2-5 and V is TRBV10-3; D possibly corresponds to TRBD2 (6 bases). The CDR3 spans 16 residues. CDR1 ENHRY and CDR2 SYGVKD come from the germline V gene. In DNA, the CDR3 is TGTGCCATCAGTGAAAGTAGCCGCGGGAAACAAGAGGCCCAGTACTTC. It translates to CAISESSRGKQEAQYF.

The CDR3 sequence is CASRADHRGRLMVYGYTF. CDR3 coding DNA: TGTGCCAGCAGAGCAGACCACAGGGGGCGTTTGATGGTCTATGGCTACACCTTC. This chain joins TRBV9 and TRBJ1-2, with 9 bases fitting TRBD1. This CDR3 spans 18 amino acids. Losses at the gene ends were 5 bases for V and 4 bases for J; bases not matched to a gene: 18. The germline V gene has CDR1 SGDLS and CDR2 YYNGEE.

This sequence joins TRBV6-6 and TRBJ1-2; perhaps TRBD1 as D (6 bases). This CDR3 region has 13 residues. V lost 6 bases and J lost 8, with 16 bases in between. Per the germline V gene, CDR1 is MNHNY and CDR2 is SVGAGI (reference sequence). The CDR3 region has the DNA TGTGCCAGCAGCCCGGGGGGACATTTCGGCTACACCTTC. Its protein product is CASSPGGHFGYTF.

The chain carries TRBV5-4 and TRBJ2-7, with 9 bases aligning to TRBD1. CDR3 length equals 16 residues. CDR1 is SGHNT, CDR2 YYREEE, per germline (reference sequence). J lost 0 bases, V lost 0 bases, and 4 bases had no gene match. Here the CDR3 DNA reads TGTGCCAGCAGCTTGGGGGGACAGGGTCCCTCCTACGAGCAGTACTTC. Its translation is CASSLGGQGPSYEQYF.

The chain recombines TRBV7-3 with TRBJ1-1; D may be TRBD1 (5 bases). CDR1 is SGHTA and CDR2 is FQGTGA in the germline V gene. The CDR3 length is 14 residues. V was trimmed by 0 bases and J by 5 bases, leaving 10 bases between them. The CDR3 reads CASSLTGVRTEAFF. CDR3 nucleotides: TGTGCCAGCAGCTTAACAGGGGTAAGGACTGAAGCTTTCTTT. Complete variable domain (other parts from reference TRBV7-3 and TRBJ1-1): GAGVSQTPSNKVTEKGKYVELRCDPISGHTALYWYRQSLGQGPEFLIYFQGTGAADDSGLPNDRFFAVRPEGSVSTLKIQRTERGDSAVYLCASSLTGVRTEAFFGQGTRLTVV.

The chain is built from TRBV7-9 and TRBJ1-1, with 7 nucleotides matching TRBD1. The CDR3 has 16 amino acids. The germline gives CDR1 SEHNR, CDR2 FQNEAQ (reference sequence). Unmatched junction bases numbered 14, after V lost 4 bases and J lost 6 bases. CDR3 bases: TGTGCCAGCAGCTCCCGGAAGGGGGCGAGTCAAGCTGAAGCTTTCTTT. As protein: CASSSRKGASQAEAFF.

This chain uses TRBV7-2 with TRBJ1-5; D might be TRBD1 (5 bases). CDR1 is SGHTA and CDR2 is FQGNSA in the germline V gene. V was shortened by 1 base and J by 0 bases, with 10 bases between the two germline ends. The CDR3 runs 16 residues. The DNA of the CDR3 is TGTGCCAGCAGCTTAGGGGGACTTTATAGCAATCAGCCCCAGCATTTT. Translating it yields CASSLGGLYSNQPQHF.

The chain couples TRBV25-1 to TRBJ1-2; 9 bases are shared with TRBD1. The J segment lost 7 bases and the V segment lost 4 bases, leaving 7 bases of the junction unmatched. This CDR3 comprises 14 residues. The germline CDR1 and CDR2 sequences are MGHDK and SYGVNS. The CDR3 nucleotides are TGTGCCAGCAGTGTTGGGACAGGGATTAGTGGCTACACCTTC. Its translation: CASSVGTGISGYTF.